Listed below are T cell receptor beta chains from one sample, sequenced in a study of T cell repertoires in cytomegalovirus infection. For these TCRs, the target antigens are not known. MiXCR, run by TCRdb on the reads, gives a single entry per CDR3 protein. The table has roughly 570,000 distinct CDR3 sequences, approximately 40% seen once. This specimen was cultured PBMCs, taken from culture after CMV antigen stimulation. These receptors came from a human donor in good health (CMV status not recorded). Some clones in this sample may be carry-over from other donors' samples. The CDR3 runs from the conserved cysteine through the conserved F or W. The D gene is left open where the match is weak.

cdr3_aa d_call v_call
CASSLATIWGKGQFF - TRBV7-9
CASSQPRETQYF - TRBV7-8
CASASPTGIVTGELFF TRBD1 TRBV6-2/TRBV6-3
CASSFSGENRATYEQYF - TRBV27
CASSLESGRLYEPQHF - TRBV7-2
CASAKGGSGNQPQHF - TRBV7-6
CASSATGLAGGIRQETQYF TRBD2 TRBV4-1
CASSQGQGGNYEQYF TRBD1 TRBV7-6
CASSAQGQRGGYTF - TRBV6-1
CASRIMAPGLDEQFF - TRBV27
CSVPLEGGKAFF - TRBV29-1
CATSDRPGNTIYF - TRBV19
CASSSQGQSHQPQHF - TRBV6-6
CASSPGTGVGANVLTF TRBD1 TRBV7-9
CASRSRLPDTQYF - TRBV11-2
CASSLSAVHRVEQYF - TRBV5-5
CASSQDKMRETQYF - TRBV4-1
CASSLAPDRGLSGNTIYF TRBD1 TRBV7-2
CASRSGVPYEQYF - TRBV7-6
CSAPSRRTVTF - TRBV20-1
CASTEGTSGDNEQFF TRBD2 TRBV6-5
CASSLGIQAEAFF - TRBV7-9
CATNRGPSEDTQYF TRBD1 TRBV6-6
CASSEWDGTNSPLHF - TRBV6-1
CASSLGILLYEQYF - TRBV7-2
CAQGGVGEQFF - TRBV7-6
CASSPGGDYNEQFF - TRBV7-2
CASVKQRPYFQETQYF - TRBV2
CASSFRSHQETQYF - TRBV12-3/TRBV12-4
CASSLRRGLGYEQYF - TRBV12-3/TRBV12-4
CASGLASLVEQFF - TRBV12-5